The text below deals with one T cell receptor beta chain. Its antigen is unidentified. It was with a sample-barcoded 5' primer and a J-beta primer mix that a second PCR of roughly 6 to 12 cycles was run. Every cDNA molecule bore a tag from a template-switch adaptor containing 12 random nucleotides. TCRdb ran MiXCR on the 5' RACE reads and lists one entry per CDR3 protein. The repertoire holds around 940,000 distinct CDR3 sequences, with 45% to 60% as singletons. The V gene's germline CDR1 is GTSNPN and CDR2 SVGIG (reference sequence). This CDR3 spans 15 amino acids. V lost 1 base to trimming and J lost 1 base, with 8 bases between them. This sample stems from a study of blood T cells in healthy people across ages. Study findings and constraints: The percentage of naive T cells correlated strongly with TCR beta diversity. From one million sequenced T cells, diversity estimates were lower bounds.

Specimen: blood. The V gene is TRBV30, the J gene TRBJ2-6, with D hard to call. The TCR sequence derives from a woman between 55 and 75 years old in good health. The chain's CDR3 is CAWSGIVSGANVLTF. As DNA, the CDR3 is TGTGCCTGGAGTGGGATTGTTTCTGGGGCCAACGTCCTGACTTTC.